The clone carrying this T cell receptor (beta chain) was recorded many times. Its antigen is unknown. TCR beta CDR3 regions were amplified from RNA transcripts. Scientists carried out first-round RT-PCR using HTBI primers and then a second-round multiplex PCR. One entry per CDR3 protein, called by TCRdb with MiXCR from the multiplex PCR reads. The table includes 200,000 to 250,000 distinct CDR3 sequences, roughly 21% detected once. Every ophthalmopathy donor presented moderate-to-severe activity, CAS ≥3, NOSPECS ≥4 and duration under 3 months. Thyroid ultrasound, orbital computed tomography, TRAb, serum thyroxine and clinical symptoms formed the basis of diagnosis. CDR1 is DFQATT, CDR2 SNEGSKA, per germline (reference sequence). Between the trimmed V and J ends, which lost 1 base and 5 bases, there was a span of 8 bases. The CDR3 length is 12 residues. This sample stems from a study of Graves' ophthalmopathy and Graves' hyperthyroidism. Findings and limits, study-wide: Ophthalmopathy versus stable hyperthyroidism: 13-signature model gave roughly 88% sensitivity, less than 82% specificity. Blood samples also showed most expanded thyroid clonotypes exceeding 0.001 frequency.

The rearrangement joins TRBV20-1 to TRBJ2-5; perhaps TRBD2 as D (5 bases). This TCR derives from a woman between 50 and 59 years old with Graves' ophthalmopathy. The sequenced sample was peripheral blood. DNA for the CDR3: TGCAGTGCTAGAGGGGGAGACGAGACCCAGTACTTC. Residues: CSARGGDETQYF.